This TCR beta chain was identified in a study of neurological immune-mediated disorders. General study points: The study found the most TCR clonal expansion in HTLV-1-associated myelopathy and the least in multiple sclerosis, below healthy controls. None of the CDR3 amino acid sequences in expanded clones turned up in more than one subject, which points to private repertoires in all groups.

This clonotype has ten or more counts. What it recognizes is unknown. Time point given: longitudinal time-point 3. Germline V gives CDR1 SGHTA, CDR2 FQGNSA. Trimming shortened V by 1 base and J by 1 base, and 10 bases separated the two germline ends. The CDR3 is made up of 16 amino acids. Each TCR transcript was tagged with a 10-nucleotide random UMI during 5'RACE. The authors obtained over 160 million TCR-beta sequences from 15-18 subjects per sequencing run. TCRdb itself ran the 5' RACE reads through MiXCR, one entry per CDR3 protein. The sample lists 40,000 or so distinct CDR3 sequences, 13% seen once, with roughly 10% in the top ten.

The clonotype was recovered from a man aged 25 to 40 in good health. The material sequenced was PBMCs. J is TRBJ2-2 and V is TRBV7-2; a weak D match, TRBD1 (6 bases). CDR3 nucleotides: TGTGCCAGCAGCTTAGACAGGGCCAGGAACACCGGGGAGCTGTTTTTT. This gives the protein CASSLDRARNTGELFF.